This is a list of T cell receptor beta chains from one sample in a study of blood T cell repertoires in COVID-19. Sequenced by immunoSEQ multiplex PCR; TCRdb stores in-frame clones only, minus some. The data hold 140,000 to 150,000 clones, with over 70% observed a single time. Sequenced input: peripheral blood. These receptors were collected from an elderly man with acute or convalescent COVID-19. Both conserved end residues are part of each CDR3. The D gene is left open where the match is weak. Size is omitted from some rows. Given values are once, few, many or a class for expanded clones.

TRBJ1-2 | NA | TRBV28 | NA | TGTGCCAGCAGTTTAGCCACGGCCCTCCTGCGGGCCTTC | CASSLATALLRAF
TRBJ1-1 | few | TRBV6-1 | NA | TGTGCCAGCAGTGAAGCGAGGCACACTTTGAACACTGAAGCTTTCTTT | CASSEARHTLNTEAFF
TRBJ1-4 | NA | TRBV13 | TRBD1 | TGTGCCAGCAGCACCCGACAGGGGTTTAATGAAAAACTGTTTTTT | CASSTRQGFNEKLFF
TRBJ2-1 | NA | TRBV28 | TRBD2 | TGTGCCAGCAGCAACAAGCGGGGGGCCACAAACAATGAGCAGTTCTTC | CASSNKRGATNNEQFF
TRBJ1-3 | NA | TRBV5-4 | TRBD1 | TGTGCCAGCAGCTTGACAGGGGCTGGAAACACCATATATTTT | CASSLTGAGNTIYF
TRBJ1-1 | NA | TRBV3-1/TRBV3-2 | NA | TGTGCCAGCAGCCAAGACTTACCAGGGATGAACACTGAAGCTTTCTTT | CASSQDLPGMNTEAFF
TRBJ2-7 | NA | TRBV18 | NA | TGTGCCAGCTCACCCGTGCGGGACGAGCAGTACTTC | CASSPVRDEQYF
TRBJ1-1 | once | TRBV6-5 | TRBD1 | TGTGCCAGCAGTTGGTCCCTAACCCGGGACAGCCAAGAAGCTTTCTTT | CASSWSLTRDSQEAFF
TRBJ2-1 | once | TRBV5-6 | NA | TGTGCCAGCAGCTCGGCACTAGATTCCTACAATGAGCAGTTCTTC | CASSSALDSYNEQFF
TRBJ2-5 | NA | TRBV11-3 | TRBD1 | TGTGCCAGCAGCACCCCTACAGGGGCGGAGGAGACCCAGTACTTC | CASSTPTGAEETQYF
TRBJ2-1 | once | TRBV28 | TRBD2 | TGTGCCAGCACAAATAGCGGGGGCGCCTACAATGAGCAGTTCTTC | CASTNSGGAYNEQFF
TRBJ1-5 | NA | TRBV28 | NA | TGTGCCAGCAGCCCCCCCGCGCCAATGACCCAGCATTTT | CASSPPAPMTQHF
TRBJ2-7 | NA | TRBV6-1 | NA | TGTGCCAGCAGTGATTCCGACAGGCACTCCTACGAGCAGTACTTC | CASSDSDRHSYEQYF
TRBJ2-7 | NA | TRBV5-1 | TRBD1 | TGCGCCAGCAGCTTTGGACAGGGAACCTACGAGCAGTACTTC | CASSFGQGTYEQYF
TRBJ2-6 | NA | TRBV7-2 | NA | TGTGCCAGCAGCTTCTGGAGCATCTCTGGGGCCAACGTCCTGACTTTC | CASSFWSISGANVLTF
TRBJ1-6 | NA | TRBV2 | TRBD1 | TGTGCCAGCAGTGTGGGACAGGGGGCGTCTAGTTCACCCCTCCACTTT | CASSVGQGASSSPLHF
TRBJ1-2 | NA | TRBV19 | NA | TGTGCCAGTAGTAGTCTAGCGACAAACCCGAGGATTTTTGGATATGGCTACACCTTC | CASSSLATNPRIFGYGYTF
TRBJ1-3 | NA | TRBV9 | NA | TGTGCCAGCAGCACCCGAGGGGACTTCTCTGGAAACACCATATATTTT | CASSTRGDFSGNTIYF
TRBJ2-3 | NA | TRBV6-2/TRBV6-3 | NA | TGTGCCAGCAGTTCCCGGGACACGCACACAGATACGCAGTATTTT | CASSSRDTHTDTQYF
TRBJ2-1 | NA | TRBV3-1/TRBV3-2 | TRBD2 | TGTGCCAGCGGGGGACTAGCGGGAAACAATGAGCAGTTCTTC | CASGGLAGNNEQFF
TRBJ2-7 | NA | TRBV2 | TRBD1 | TGTGCCACCTCTAGGGACAGAACTTCCTACGAGCAGTACTTC | CATSRDRTSYEQYF
TRBJ2-1 | NA | TRBV9 | NA | TGTGCCAGCAGCCTACTGGGGACTTCCGAAGCTGTGCAGTTCTTC | CASSLLGTSEAVQFF
TRBJ2-1 | NA | TRBV5-4 | NA | TGTGCCAGCAGCTCCAGGAAGAATGAGCAGTTCTTC | CASSSRKNEQFF
TRBJ1-2 | NA | TRBV5-1 | TRBD1 | TGCGCCAGCAGCACCACTCCGGACAGGAGCGATGGCTACACCTTC | CASSTTPDRSDGYTF